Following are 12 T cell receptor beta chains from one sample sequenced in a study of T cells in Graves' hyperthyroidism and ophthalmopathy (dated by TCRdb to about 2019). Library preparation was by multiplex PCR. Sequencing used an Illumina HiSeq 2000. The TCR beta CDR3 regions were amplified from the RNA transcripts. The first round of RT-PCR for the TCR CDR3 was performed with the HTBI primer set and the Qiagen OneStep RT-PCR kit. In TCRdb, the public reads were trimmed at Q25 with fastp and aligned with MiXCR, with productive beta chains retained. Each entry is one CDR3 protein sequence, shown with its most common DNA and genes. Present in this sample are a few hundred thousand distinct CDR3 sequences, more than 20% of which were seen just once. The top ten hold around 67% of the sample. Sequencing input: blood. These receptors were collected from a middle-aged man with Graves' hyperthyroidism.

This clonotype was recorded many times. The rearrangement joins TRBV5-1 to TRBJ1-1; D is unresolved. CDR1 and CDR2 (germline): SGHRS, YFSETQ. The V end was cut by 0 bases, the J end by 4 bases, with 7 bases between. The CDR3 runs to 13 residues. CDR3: CASSLVRGTEAFF. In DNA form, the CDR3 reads TGCGCCAGCAGCTTGGTCCGGGGCACTGAAGCTTTCTTT.

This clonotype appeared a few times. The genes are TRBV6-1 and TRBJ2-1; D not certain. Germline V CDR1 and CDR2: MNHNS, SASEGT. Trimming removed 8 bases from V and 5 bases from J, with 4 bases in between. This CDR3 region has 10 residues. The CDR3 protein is CASGHNEQFF. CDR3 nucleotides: TGTGCCAGCGGCCACAATGAGCAGTTCTTC.

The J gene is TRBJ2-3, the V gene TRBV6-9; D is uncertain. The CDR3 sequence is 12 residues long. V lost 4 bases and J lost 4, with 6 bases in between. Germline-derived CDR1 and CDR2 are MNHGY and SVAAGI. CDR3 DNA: TGTGCCAGCAGTTCCGCGGCAGATACGCAGTATTTT. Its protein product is CASSSAADTQYF.

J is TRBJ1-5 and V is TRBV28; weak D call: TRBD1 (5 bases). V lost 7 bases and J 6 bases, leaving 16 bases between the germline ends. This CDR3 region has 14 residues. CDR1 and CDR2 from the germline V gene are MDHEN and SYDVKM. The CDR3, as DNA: TGTGCCAGCATGGGTGGGGGGTTAGCTCAGCCCCAGCATTTT. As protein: CASMGGGLAQPQHF.

In DNA, the CDR3 is TGTGCCAGCAGTTTTGCGGGACAGGCGGTTGAAGCTTTCTTT. Residues: CASSFAGQAVEAFF. The chain couples TRBV12-3 or TRBV12-4 to TRBJ1-1; the match to TRBD1 covers 8 bases. V dropped 3 bases and J dropped 7; count of bases not matched to a gene: 7. The CDR3 runs to 14 residues.

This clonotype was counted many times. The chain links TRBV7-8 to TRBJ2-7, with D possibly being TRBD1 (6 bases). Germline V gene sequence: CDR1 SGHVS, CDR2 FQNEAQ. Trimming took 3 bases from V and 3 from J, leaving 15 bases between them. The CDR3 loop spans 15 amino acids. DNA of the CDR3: TGTGCCAGCAGCTTCCGAACAGGGACCCTCTACGAGCAGTACTTC. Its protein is CASSFRTGTLYEQYF.

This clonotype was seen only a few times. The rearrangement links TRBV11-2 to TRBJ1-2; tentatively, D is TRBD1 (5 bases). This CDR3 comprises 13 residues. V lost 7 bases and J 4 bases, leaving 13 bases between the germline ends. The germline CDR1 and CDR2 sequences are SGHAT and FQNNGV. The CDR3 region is CASTLGQGYGYTF. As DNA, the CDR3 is TGTGCCAGCACCCTGGGGCAGGGCTATGGCTACACCTTC.

CDR3 DNA: TGTGCCAGCAGCTCCGACATGACCCAGTATACAGATACGCAGTATTTT. This sequence encodes CASSSDMTQYTDTQYF. The chain carries TRBV11-2 and TRBJ2-3; no definite D call. The V end was cut by 4 bases, the J end by 3 bases, with 17 bases between. CDR1 is SGHAT, CDR2 FQNNGV, per germline. This CDR3 comprises 16 residues.

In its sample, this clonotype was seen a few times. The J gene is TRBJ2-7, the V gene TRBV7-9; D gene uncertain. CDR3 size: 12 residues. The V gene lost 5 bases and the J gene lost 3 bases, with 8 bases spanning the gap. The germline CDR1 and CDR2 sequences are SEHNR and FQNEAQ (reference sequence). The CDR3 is CASSPYSYEQYF. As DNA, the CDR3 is TGTGCCAGCAGCCCATACAGCTACGAGCAGTACTTC. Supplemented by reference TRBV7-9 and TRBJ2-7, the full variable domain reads DTGVSQNPRHKITKRGQNVTFRCDPISEHNRLYWYRQTLGQGPEFLTYFQNEAQLEKSRLLSDRFSAERPKGSFSTLEIQRTEQGDSAMYLCASSPYSYEQYFGPGTRLTVT.

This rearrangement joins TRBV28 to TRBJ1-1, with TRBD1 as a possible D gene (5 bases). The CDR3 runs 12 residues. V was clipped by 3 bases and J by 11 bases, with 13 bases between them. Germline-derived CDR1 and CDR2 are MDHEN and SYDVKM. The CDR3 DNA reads TGTGCCAGCAGTTTCGGTGAGGGACGGGCTTTCTTT. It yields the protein CASSFGEGRAFF.

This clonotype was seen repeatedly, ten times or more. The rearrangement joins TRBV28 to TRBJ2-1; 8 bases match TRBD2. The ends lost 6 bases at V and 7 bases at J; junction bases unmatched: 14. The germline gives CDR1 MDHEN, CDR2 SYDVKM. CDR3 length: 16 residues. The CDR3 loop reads CASSLLGTRRGNEQFF. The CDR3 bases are TGTGCCAGCAGCCTCCTGGGGACTAGAAGGGGGAATGAGCAGTTCTTC.

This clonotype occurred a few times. The CDR3 here is CASSHNRGFRTDTQYF. The CDR3 coding sequence is TGTGCCAGTAGCCATAACAGGGGATTTCGGACAGATACGCAGTATTTT. The chain recombines TRBV19 with TRBJ2-3; 7 bases match TRBD1. The germline gives CDR1 LNHDA, CDR2 SQIVND (reference sequence). Trimming removed 6 bases from V and 3 bases from J; junction bases left unmatched: 12. This CDR3 contains 16 residues. Based on the CDR3 plus reference TRBV19 and TRBJ2-3, the full variable domain is DGGITQSPKYLFRKEGQNVTLSCEQNLNHDAMYWYRQDPGQGLRLIYYSQIVNDFQKGDIAEGYSVSREKKESFPLTVTSAQKNPTAFYLCASSHNRGFRTDTQYFGPGTRLTVL.